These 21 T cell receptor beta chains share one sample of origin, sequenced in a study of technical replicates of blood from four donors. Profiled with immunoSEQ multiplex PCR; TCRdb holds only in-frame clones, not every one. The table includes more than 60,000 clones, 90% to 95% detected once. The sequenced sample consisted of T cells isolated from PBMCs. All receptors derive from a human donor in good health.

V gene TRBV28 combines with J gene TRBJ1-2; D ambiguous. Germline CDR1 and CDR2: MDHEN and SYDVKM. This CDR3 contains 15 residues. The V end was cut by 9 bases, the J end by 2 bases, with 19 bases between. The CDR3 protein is CASTRNPQRNYGYTF. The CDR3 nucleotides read TGTGCCAGTACTCGTAACCCGCAGCGCAACTATGGCTACACCTTC.

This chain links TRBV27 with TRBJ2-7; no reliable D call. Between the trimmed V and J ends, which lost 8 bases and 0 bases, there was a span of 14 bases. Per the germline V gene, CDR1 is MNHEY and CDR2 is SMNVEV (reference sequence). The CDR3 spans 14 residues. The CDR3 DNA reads TGTGCCAGCGGGCCCGACCCCAGCTCCTACGAGCAGTACTTC. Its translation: CASGPDPSSYEQYF.

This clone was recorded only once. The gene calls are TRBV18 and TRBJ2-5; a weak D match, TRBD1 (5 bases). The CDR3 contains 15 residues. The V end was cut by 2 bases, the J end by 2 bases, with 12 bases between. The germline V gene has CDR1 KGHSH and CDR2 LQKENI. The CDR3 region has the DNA TGTGCCAGCTCACCAGATGGGGCAGCTCAAGAGACCCAGTACTTC. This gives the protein CASSPDGAAQETQYF.

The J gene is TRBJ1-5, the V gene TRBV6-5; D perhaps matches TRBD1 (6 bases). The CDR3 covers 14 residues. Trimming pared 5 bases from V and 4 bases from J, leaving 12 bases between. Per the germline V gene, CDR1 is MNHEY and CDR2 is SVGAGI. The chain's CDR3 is CASSPDRKNQPQHF. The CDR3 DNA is TGTGCCAGCAGTCCGGACAGAAAAAATCAGCCCCAGCATTTT.

The CDR3 loop is CASSYKGLPYGYTF. CDR3 DNA sequence: TGTGCCAGCAGTTACAAGGGGTTACCCTATGGCTACACCTTC. The J gene is TRBJ1-2, the V gene TRBV6-6; possibly TRBD1 for D (5 bases). There are 14 residues in the CDR3. The V gene's germline CDR1 is MNHNY and CDR2 SVGAGI (reference sequence). V was shortened by 2 bases and J by 4 bases, with 11 bases between the two germline ends.

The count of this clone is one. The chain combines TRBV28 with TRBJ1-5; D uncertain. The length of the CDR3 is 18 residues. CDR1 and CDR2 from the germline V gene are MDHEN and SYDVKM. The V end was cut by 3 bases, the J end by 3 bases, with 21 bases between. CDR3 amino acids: CASSFVGDLVRDNQPQHF. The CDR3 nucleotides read TGTGCCAGCAGTTTCGTGGGAGATCTCGTTAGGGACAATCAGCCCCAGCATTTT.

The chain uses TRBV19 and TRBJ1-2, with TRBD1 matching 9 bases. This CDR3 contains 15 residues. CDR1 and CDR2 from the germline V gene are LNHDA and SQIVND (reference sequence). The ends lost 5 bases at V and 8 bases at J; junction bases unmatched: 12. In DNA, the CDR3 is TGTGCCAGTAGTGGACAGGGGACGGTTTCAAGGGGCTACACCTTC. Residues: CASSGQGTVSRGYTF.

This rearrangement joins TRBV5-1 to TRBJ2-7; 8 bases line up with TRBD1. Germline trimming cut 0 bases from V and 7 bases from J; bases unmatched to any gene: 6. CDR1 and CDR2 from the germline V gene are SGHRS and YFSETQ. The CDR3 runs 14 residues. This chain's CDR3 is CASSLVTGGREQYF. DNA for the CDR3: TGCGCCAGCAGCTTGGTAACAGGGGGAAGGGAGCAGTACTTC.

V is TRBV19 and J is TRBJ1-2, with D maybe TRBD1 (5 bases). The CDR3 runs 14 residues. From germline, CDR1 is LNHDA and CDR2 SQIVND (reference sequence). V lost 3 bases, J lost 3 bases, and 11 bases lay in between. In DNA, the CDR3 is TGTGCCAGTAGTATTATGACGGGGGACTATGGCTACACCTTC. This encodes CASSIMTGDYGYTF.

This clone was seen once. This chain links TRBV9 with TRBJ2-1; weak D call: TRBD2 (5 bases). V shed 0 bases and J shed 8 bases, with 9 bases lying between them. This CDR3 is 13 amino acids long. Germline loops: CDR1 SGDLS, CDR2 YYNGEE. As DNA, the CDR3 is TGTGCCAGCAGCGTAGCTAGCATCCATGAGCAGTTCTTC. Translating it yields CASSVASIHEQFF.

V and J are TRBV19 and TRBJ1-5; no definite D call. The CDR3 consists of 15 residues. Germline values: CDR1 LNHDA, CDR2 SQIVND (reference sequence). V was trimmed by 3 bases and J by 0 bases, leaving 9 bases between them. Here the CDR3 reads CASSMVLSSNQPQHF. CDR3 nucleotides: TGTGCCAGTAGTATGGTTCTATCTAGCAATCAGCCCCAGCATTTT.

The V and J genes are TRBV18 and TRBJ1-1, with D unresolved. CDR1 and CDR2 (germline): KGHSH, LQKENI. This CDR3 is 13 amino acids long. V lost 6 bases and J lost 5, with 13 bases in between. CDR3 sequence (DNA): TGTGCCAGCTCCCCTAGTGGTCGGACTGAAGCTTTCTTT. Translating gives CASSPSGRTEAFF.

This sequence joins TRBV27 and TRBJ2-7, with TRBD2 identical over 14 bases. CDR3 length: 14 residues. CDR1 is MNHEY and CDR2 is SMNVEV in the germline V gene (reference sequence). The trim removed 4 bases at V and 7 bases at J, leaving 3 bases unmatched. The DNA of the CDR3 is TGTGCCAGCAGTTCTGGGACTAGCGGGAGTGAGCAGTACTTC. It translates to CASSSGTSGSEQYF.

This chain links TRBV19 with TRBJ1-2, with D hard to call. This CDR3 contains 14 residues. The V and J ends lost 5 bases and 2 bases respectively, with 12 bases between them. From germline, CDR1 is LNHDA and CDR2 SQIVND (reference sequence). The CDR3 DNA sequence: TGTGCCAGTAGTCTGAATGTACAAAACTATGGCTACACCTTC. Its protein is CASSLNVQNYGYTF.

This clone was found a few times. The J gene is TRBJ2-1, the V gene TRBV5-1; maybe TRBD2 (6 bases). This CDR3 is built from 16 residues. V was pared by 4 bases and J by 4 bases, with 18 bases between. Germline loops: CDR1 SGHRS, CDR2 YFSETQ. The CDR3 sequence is CASSESRGGIYNEQFF. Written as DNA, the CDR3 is TGCGCCAGCAGCGAATCGCGAGGCGGGATTTACAATGAGCAGTTCTTC.

The CDR3 loop reads CAWSVGASTDTQYF. The CDR3 DNA reads as TGTGCCTGGAGTGTGGGGGCTAGCACAGATACGCAGTATTTT. The rearrangement links TRBV30 to TRBJ2-3, with D maybe TRBD1 (6 bases). Germline loops: CDR1 GTSNPN, CDR2 SVGIG (reference sequence). Trimming removed 0 bases at V and 0 bases at J, with 7 bases between. The CDR3 totals 14 residues.

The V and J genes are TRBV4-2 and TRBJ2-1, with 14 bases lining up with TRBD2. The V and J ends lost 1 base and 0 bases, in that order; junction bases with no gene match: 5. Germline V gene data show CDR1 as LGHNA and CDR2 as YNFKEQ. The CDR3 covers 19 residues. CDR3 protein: CASSQVPGLAGGSYNEQFF. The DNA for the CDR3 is TGTGCCAGCAGCCAAGTTCCCGGACTAGCGGGAGGCTCCTACAATGAGCAGTTCTTC.

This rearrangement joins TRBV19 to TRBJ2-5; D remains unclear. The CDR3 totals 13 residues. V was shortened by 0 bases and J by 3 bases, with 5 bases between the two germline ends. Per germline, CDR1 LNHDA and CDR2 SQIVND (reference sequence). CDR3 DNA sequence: TGTGCCAGTAGTATAGACTCTGAAGAGACCCAGTACTTC. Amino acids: CASSIDSEETQYF.

DNA of the CDR3: TGCGCCAGCATAAACACTCTAGTGAGGGGGCTTCGTAAAGAGACCCAGTACTTC. It is translated as CASINTLVRGLRKETQYF. The chain recombines TRBV5-1 with TRBJ2-5, with 7 bases fitting TRBD1. From germline, CDR1 is SGHRS and CDR2 YFSETQ. This CDR3 has 18 residues. V lost 6 bases and J lost 3; bases outside the gene matches: 20. Full variable domain (missing parts from reference TRBV5-1 and TRBJ2-5): KAGVTQTPRYLIKTRGQQVTLSCSPISGHRSVSWYQQTPGQGLQFLFEYFSETQRNKGNFPGRFSGRQFSNSRSEMNVSTLELGDSALYLCASINTLVRGLRKETQYFGPGTRLLVL.

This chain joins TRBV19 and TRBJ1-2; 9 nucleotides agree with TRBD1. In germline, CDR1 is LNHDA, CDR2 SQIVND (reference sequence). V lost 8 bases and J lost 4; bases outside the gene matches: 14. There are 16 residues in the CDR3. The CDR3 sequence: CASSHLRDREIYGYTF. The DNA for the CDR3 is TGTGCCAGTTCCCACCTCCGGGACAGGGAAATCTATGGCTACACCTTC.

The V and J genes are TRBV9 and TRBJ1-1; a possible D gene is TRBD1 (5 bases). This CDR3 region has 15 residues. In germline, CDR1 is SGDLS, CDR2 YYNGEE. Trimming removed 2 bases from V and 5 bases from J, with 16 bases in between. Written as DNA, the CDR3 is TGTGCCAGCAGCGTGGGGGGAGGGGCAAGGACTGAAGCTTTCTTT. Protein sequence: CASSVGGGARTEAFF.